This T cell receptor beta chain was recovered during a study of T cells after yellow fever vaccination. Study findings and constraints: Contamination of FACS-sorted repertoires by abundant clonotypes from the bulk population could occur. Reappearance after the booster was seen for most primary-vaccination clones, at roughly 96% CD4 and around 88% CD8.

With 5 bases clipped from V and 2 bases from J, the junction kept 3 bases outside the gene matches. This CDR3 has 15 amino acids. Germline values: CDR1 SGHTA, CDR2 FQGTGA. This clonotype has ten or more counts. The antigen is unknown. TCRdb re-called the 5' RACE reads with MiXCR, one entry per CDR3 protein. The sample lists approximately 110,000 distinct CDR3 sequences, 7.4% occurring once. The specimen comprised CD4+ T cells sorted from PBMCs, sampled 10 days after the first yellow fever vaccination. The clonotype originates from a man between 18 and 35 years old who received the YFV17D yellow fever vaccine. This chain connects TRBV7-3 to TRBJ2-3; 11 positions match TRBD2. The CDR3 protein is CASSALAGATDTQYF. The CDR3 coding sequence is TGTGCCAGCAGCGCACTAGCGGGGGCCACAGATACGCAGTATTTT.